The sample holds many counts of the clone carrying this TCR beta chain. These data come from a study of human T cells and chemical hapten exposure. TCRdb re-called the RACE reads with MiXCR, one entry per CDR3 protein. Among some 340,000 distinct CDR3 sequences listed, approximately 6.3% were seen once. Sample time point: patch test 1, 2 weeks after DPC sensitization. Treatment specified: therapeutic diphenylcyclopropenone sensitization with weekly scalp DPC. CDR1 and CDR2 (germline): LGHDT, YNNKEL (reference sequence). V gave up 1 base and J gave up 8 bases, with 14 bases separating them. The CDR3 length is 14 residues.

The sample consisted of whole blood, taken in connection with sensitization to the hapten diphenylcyclopropenone (DPC). The chain couples TRBV3-1 to TRBJ1-2; no clear D gene. The receptor was derived from a woman aged 18-29 years with alopecia areata. Some clones in this sample may be carry-over from other donors' samples. CDR3 amino acids: CASSQADPPGGYTF. DNA of the CDR3: TGTGCCAGCAGCCAAGCAGACCCGCCCGGCGGCTACACCTTC.